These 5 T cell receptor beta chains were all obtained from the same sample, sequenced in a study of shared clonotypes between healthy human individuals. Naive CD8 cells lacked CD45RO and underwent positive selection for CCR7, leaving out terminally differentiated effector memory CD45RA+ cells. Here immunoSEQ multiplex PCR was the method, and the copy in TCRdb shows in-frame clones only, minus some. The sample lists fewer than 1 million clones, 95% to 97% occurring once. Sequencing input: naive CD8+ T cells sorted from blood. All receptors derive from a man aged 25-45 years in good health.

CDR3 nucleotides: TGTGCCAGCAGCGTACAGGGTTCCGCTGAAGCTTTCTTT. It translates to CASSVQGSAEAFF. The genes are TRBV4-2 and TRBJ1-1; possibly TRBD1 for D (6 bases). The CDR3 runs 13 residues. The V gene lost 5 bases and the J gene lost 6 bases, with 13 bases spanning the gap. In germline, CDR1 is LGHNA, CDR2 YNFKEQ.

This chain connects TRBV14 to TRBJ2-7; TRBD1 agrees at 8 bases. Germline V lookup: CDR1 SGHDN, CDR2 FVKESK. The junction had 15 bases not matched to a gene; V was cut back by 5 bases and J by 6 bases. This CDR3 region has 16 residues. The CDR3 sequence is CASSSRVRTGLIEQYF. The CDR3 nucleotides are TGTGCCAGCAGCTCCCGTGTGAGGACAGGGTTAATCGAGCAGTACTTC.

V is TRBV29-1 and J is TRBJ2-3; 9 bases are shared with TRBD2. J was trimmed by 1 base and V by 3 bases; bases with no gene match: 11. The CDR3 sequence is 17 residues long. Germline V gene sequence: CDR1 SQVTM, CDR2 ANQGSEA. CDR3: CSVDPALAGRGTDTQYF. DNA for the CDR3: TGCAGCGTTGACCCGGCCCTAGCGGGGAGGGGCACAGATACGCAGTATTTT.

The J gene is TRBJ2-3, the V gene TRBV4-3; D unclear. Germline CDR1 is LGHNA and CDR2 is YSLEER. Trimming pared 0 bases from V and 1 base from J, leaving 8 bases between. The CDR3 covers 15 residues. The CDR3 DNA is TGCGCCAGCAGCCAAGATAGGGCGGGCACAGATACGCAGTATTTT. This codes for CASSQDRAGTDTQYF.

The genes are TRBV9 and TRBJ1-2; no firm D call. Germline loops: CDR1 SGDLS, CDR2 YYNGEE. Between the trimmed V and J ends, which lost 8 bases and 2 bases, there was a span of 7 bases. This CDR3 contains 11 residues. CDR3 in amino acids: CASRVNYGYTF. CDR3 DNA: TGTGCCAGTCGAGTCAACTATGGCTACACCTTC.